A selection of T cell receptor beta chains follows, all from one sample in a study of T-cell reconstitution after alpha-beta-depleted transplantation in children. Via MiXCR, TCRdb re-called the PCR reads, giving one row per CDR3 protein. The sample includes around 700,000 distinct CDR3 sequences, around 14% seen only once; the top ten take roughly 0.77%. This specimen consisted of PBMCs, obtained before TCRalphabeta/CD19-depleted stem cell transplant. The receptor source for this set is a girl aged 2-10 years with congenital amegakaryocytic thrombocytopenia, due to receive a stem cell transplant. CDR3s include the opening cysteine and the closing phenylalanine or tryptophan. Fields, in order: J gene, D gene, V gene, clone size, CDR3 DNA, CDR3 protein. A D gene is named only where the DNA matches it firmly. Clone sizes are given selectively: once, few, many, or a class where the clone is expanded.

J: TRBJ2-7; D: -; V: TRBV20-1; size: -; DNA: TGCAGTGCTTGCCTAACTGATGTGGACATACGATTCTACGAGCAGTACTTC; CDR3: CSACLTDVDIRFYEQYF
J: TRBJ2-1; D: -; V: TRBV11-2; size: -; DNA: TGTGCCAGCAGCTTAAAAGGGGGGGGGTTCAGGGACTACAATGAGCAGTTCTTC; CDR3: CASSLKGGGFRDYNEQFF
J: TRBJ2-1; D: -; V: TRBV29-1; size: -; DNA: TGCAGCGTTGTATGGGGGTGGGACAATGAGCAGTTCTTC; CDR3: CSVVWGWDNEQFF
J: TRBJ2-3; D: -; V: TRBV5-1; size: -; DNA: TGCGCCAGCAGCGGCCTCGGGTACGGGAGTAGGACAGATACGCAGTATTTT; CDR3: CASSGLGYGSRTDTQYF
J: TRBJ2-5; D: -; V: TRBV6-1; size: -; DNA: TGTGCCAGCCGCAGCGCCCTCGAGGATTCAGAGACCCAGTACTTC; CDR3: CASRSALEDSETQYF
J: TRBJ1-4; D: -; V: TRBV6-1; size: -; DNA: TGTGCCAGCATCCGGGACATAAATGACAAACTGTTTTTT; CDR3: CASIRDINDKLFF
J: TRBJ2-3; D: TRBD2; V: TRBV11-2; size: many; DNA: TGTGCCAGCAGCTTGGGACTAGCGGGAGTCTCAGATACGCAGTATTTT; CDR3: CASSLGLAGVSDTQYF
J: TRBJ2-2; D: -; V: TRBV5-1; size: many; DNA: TGCGCCAGCAGCTTGGTGAGGACAACGACCGGGGAGCTGTTTTTT; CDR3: CASSLVRTTTGELFF
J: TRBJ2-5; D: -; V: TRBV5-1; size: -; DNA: TGCGCCAGCAGCTTACAAATTCAACGGGGAGAGACCCAGTACTTC; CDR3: CASSLQIQRGETQYF
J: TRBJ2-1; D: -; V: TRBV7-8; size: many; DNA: TGTGCCAGCAGCTTAGATCGTGGCAGGTACAATGAGCAGTTCTTC; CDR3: CASSLDRGRYNEQFF
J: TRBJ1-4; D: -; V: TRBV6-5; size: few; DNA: TGTGCCAGCAGGCAAGACGGAACTTACGGGGAAAAACTGTTTTTT; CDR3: CASRQDGTYGEKLFF
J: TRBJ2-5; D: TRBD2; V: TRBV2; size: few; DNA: TGTGCCAGCAGACGCCCGCGACTAGCGGGAGTGGAGACCCAGTACTTC; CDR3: CASRRPRLAGVETQYF
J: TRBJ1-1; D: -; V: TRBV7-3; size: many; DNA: TGTGCCAGCAGCTTGGGGGGTGGGGGGAACACTGAAGCTTTCTTT; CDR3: CASSLGGGGNTEAFF
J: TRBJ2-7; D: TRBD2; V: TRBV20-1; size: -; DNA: TGCAGTGCTAGGGGCGGGCCTAGCGGGACCTACGAGCAGTACTTC; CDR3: CSARGGPSGTYEQYF
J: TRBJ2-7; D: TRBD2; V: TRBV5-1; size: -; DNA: TGCGCCAGCAGCTTGGACTACGGGACTAGCGGAGGGTACGAGCAGTACTTC; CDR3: CASSLDYGTSGGYEQYF
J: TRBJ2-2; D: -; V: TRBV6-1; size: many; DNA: TGTGCCAGCAGTGAACTGGGCGGAACCGGGGAGCTGTTTTTT; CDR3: CASSELGGTGELFF
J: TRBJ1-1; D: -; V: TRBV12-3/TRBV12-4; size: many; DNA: TGTGCCAGCAGTTATGTGGAAACTGAAGCTTTCTTT; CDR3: CASSYVETEAFF
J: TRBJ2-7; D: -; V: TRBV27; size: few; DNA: TGTGCCAGCAGTTTAATCGATTACAACGGTTCCCCATTGGGTGAGGAGCAGTACTTC; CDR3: CASSLIDYNGSPLGEEQYF
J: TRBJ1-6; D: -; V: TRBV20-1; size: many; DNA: TGCAGTGCTAGCTTAACAGGCTATAATTCACCCCTCCACTTT; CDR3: CSASLTGYNSPLHF
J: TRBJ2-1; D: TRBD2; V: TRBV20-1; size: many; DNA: TGCAGTGCCACCGGGACTAGCGGGGCCAAGCGACAGTTCTTC; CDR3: CSATGTSGAKRQFF
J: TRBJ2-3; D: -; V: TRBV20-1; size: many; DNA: TGCAGTGCCGGAGGTCTCGGGGCCACAGATACGCAGTATTTT; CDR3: CSAGGLGATDTQYF
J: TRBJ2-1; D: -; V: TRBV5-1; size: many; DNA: TGCGCCAGCAGCCCCCCTGGTGGCAGGGACAATGAGCAGTTCTTC; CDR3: CASSPPGGRDNEQFF
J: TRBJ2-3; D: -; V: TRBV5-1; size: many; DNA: TGTGCCAGCAGCTTCCCAGGTTCCACAGATACGCAGTATTTT; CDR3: CASSFPGSTDTQYF
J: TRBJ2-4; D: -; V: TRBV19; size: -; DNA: TGTGCCAGTAGTACCCCCGGGGCCACCGAAAACATTCAGTACTTC; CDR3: CASSTPGATENIQYF
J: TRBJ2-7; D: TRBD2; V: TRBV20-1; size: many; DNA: TGCAGTGCTAGTAGGTCGACCGGGACTAGTGCGGGGGACGAGCAGTACTTC; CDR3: CSASRSTGTSAGDEQYF
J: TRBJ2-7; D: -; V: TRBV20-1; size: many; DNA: TGCAGTGCTAGCTCGAGCAGGGGGGTTTCCTACGAGCAGTACTTC; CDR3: CSASSSRGVSYEQYF
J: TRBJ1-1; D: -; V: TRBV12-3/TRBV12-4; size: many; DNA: TGTGCCAGCAGTAACCGGGCCTCCACTGAAGCTTTCTTT; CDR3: CASSNRASTEAFF
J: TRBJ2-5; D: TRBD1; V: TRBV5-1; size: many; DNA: TGCGCCACCAATTCCGACAGGGAAGAGACCCAGTACTTC; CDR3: CATNSDREETQYF
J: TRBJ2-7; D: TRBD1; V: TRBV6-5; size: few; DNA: TGTGCCAGCAGTTTCGCCGGGACAGGGGGCTACGAGCAGTACTTC; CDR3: CASSFAGTGGYEQYF
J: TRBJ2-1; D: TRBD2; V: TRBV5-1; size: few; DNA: TGCGCCAGCAGCTTTCCTAGCGGGACTTCTCGCAATGAGCAGTTCTTC; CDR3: CASSFPSGTSRNEQFF
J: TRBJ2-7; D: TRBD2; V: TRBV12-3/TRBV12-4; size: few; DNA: TGTGCCAGCAGATTGGACAGCGGGAGTAGTTACGAGCAGTACTTC; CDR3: CASRLDSGSSYEQYF
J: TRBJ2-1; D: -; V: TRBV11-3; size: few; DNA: TGTGCCAGCAGCCAGGAGGGGGGGGCCTCCTACAATGAGCAGTTCTTC; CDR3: CASSQEGGASYNEQFF
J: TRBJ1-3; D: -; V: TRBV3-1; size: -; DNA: TGTGCCAGCAGCCAAGATACCGGGGTCGACACCATATATTTT; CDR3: CASSQDTGVDTIYF
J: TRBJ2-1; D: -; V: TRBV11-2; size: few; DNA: TGTGCCAGCAGCTTAACAGGGGAGGGCCCCTACAATGAGCAGTTCTTC; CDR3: CASSLTGEGPYNEQFF
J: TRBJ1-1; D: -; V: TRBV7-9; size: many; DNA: TGTGCCAGCAGCTTAGGGGGGGAACCCTATGAAGCTTTCTTT; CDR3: CASSLGGEPYEAFF